This T cell receptor beta chain was recovered during a study of T-cell reconstitution after alpha-beta-depleted transplantation in children. Study results and caveats: T-cell counts and diversity at one year following transplant were attributed mainly to newly produced T cells. Surviving recipient T cells and thymic progenitors accounted for the high day-60 TCRbeta diversity observed in some patients. Reportedly, alpha-beta T cells present about two months post-transplant originated from several hundred expanded clones of graft origin.

Preparation of the TCRbeta library was carried out with unique molecular identifiers. TCRdb itself ran the PCR reads through MiXCR, one entry per CDR3 protein. This sample has about 600,000 distinct CDR3 sequences, with 13% found just once. Germline V gene sequence: CDR1 LGHDT, CDR2 YNNKEL (reference sequence). With V trimmed by 3 bases and J by 4 bases, 5 bases remained unmatched. The CDR3 length is 16 residues. As regards this clonotype: Antigen specificity is unknown.

The receptor's source is a male patient between 5 and 17 years old who had a stem cell transplant for acute myeloid leukemia, so the T cells may come from the graft donor. The sample was PBMCs, mostly from graft donor cells, taken 360 days after TCRalphabeta/CD19-depleted stem cell transplant. The chain recombines TRBV3-1 with TRBJ2-5; the match to TRBD2 covers 13 bases. The CDR3 DNA reads as TGTGCCAGCAGCCACCCACGACTAGCGGGAGGAGAGACCCAGTACTTC. Its translation is CASSHPRLAGGETQYF.